The clone carrying this T cell receptor beta chain was counted ten times or more. Its antigen remains unknown. TCRdb fed the multiplex PCR reads into MiXCR, producing one record per CDR3 protein. Here the sample spans under 250,000 distinct CDR3 sequences, about 30% being singletons. This entry belongs to a study of breast tumors, draining lymph nodes, adjacent tissues. Study-level findings and limits: That most tumor T cells come from lymph nodes remained unproven. Luminal-like breast cancer showed significantly greater tumor-nontumor repertoire similarity than basal-like breast cancer did. Tumors had less TCR diversity than lymph nodes, more than nontumor tissue. Findings are consistent with lymph node origin and intratumoral expansion of most tumor T cells.

Samples came from axillary lymph nodes draining the breast cancer. The germline V and J ends were trimmed by 0 bases and 9 bases, with 11 bases remaining between them. CDR3 size: 13 residues. CDR1 is SGHAT, CDR2 FQNNGV, per germline. The receptor was isolated from a female donor with breast cancer. Some clones in this sample may be carry-over from other donors' samples. Source material: axillary lymph node tissue. The rearrangement uses TRBV11-2 and TRBJ1-2; no clear D. The CDR3 DNA is TGTGCCAGCAGCTTAGACGGCGGATTGAGCTACACCTTC. Amino acid sequence: CASSLDGGLSYTF.